Listed below are T cell receptor beta chains from one sample, sequenced in a study of graft-versus-host responses after intestinal transplantation. The repertoire was sequenced with immunoSEQ multiplex PCR; TCRdb's copy has only in-frame clones and lacks some. In the table there are 33,000 or so clones, more than 90% of which are singletons. Source: PBMCs, taken 16 days after intestinal transplant. All receptors come from a human patient who received an intestinal transplant, so some T cells may come from the graft donor. The CDR3 runs from the conserved cysteine through the conserved F or W. The D gene is left open where the match is weak. Where a row states a size, it is once, few, many or the class of an expanded clone; other rows omit it.

TRBV5-8	14	TRBJ1-3	NA	NA	TGTGCCAGCAGCTTGGGGACCTCTGGAAACACCATATATTTT	CASSLGTSGNTIYF
TRBV5-1	14	TRBJ2-5	NA	NA	TGCGCCAGCAGCTTGATGTGGCTTCAAGAGACCCAGTACTTC	CASSLMWLQETQYF
TRBV7-9	14	TRBJ1-4	NA	NA	TGTGCCAGCAGCTTGGGACAAACAAATGAAAAACTGTTTTTT	CASSLGQTNEKLFF
TRBV19	16	TRBJ2-4	TRBD2	NA	TGTGCCAGTAGTACCGGACTAGTCCTAACCAAAAACATTCAGTACTTC	CASSTGLVLTKNIQYF
TRBV9	14	TRBJ1-5	TRBD1	NA	TGTGCCAGCAGCCAAGACAGGGACGAACAGCCCCAGCATTTT	CASSQDRDEQPQHF
TRBV28	17	TRBJ2-2	TRBD2	NA	TGTGCCAGCAGTACGCCCCGACTAGCAGGAAACACCGGGGAGCTGTTTTTT	CASSTPRLAGNTGELFF
TRBV12-5	18	TRBJ2-7	TRBD2	NA	TGTGCTAGTGGTTTGGTACCTAGCGGGAGGGACCGGGTCGACGAGCAGTACTTC	CASGLVPSGRDRVDEQYF
TRBV18	15	TRBJ2-7	NA	NA	TGTGCCAGCTCACCAGCCGACAGGAGCCCCTACGAGCAGTACTTC	CASSPADRSPYEQYF
TRBV28	14	TRBJ2-1	NA	NA	TGTGCCAGCAGTCGGAAAGTATACCATAATGAGCAGTTCTTC	CASSRKVYHNEQFF
TRBV28	13	TRBJ1-5	NA	once	TGTGCCAGCAGTTTAAGGGTTGATCAGCCCCAGCATTTT	CASSLRVDQPQHF
TRBV7-8	14	TRBJ2-5	NA	NA	TGTGCCAGCAGCTTAGAGTATGGCCCGAAGGCCCAGTACTTC	CASSLEYGPKAQYF
TRBV27	13	TRBJ1-5	NA	NA	TGTGCCAGCAGTTTAACCGAAGGGCAGCCCCAGCATTTT	CASSLTEGQPQHF
TRBV4-1	14	TRBJ2-7	TRBD2	NA	TGCGCCAGCAGCATTAGCGGGAGTTCCTACGAGCAGTACTTC	CASSISGSSYEQYF
TRBV6-9	16	TRBJ2-1	NA	NA	TGTGCCAGCAGTCCACCCGGGGGGCGGGAGCCCGGTGAGCAGTTCTTC	CASSPPGGREPGEQFF
TRBV29-1	13	TRBJ2-1	NA	NA	TGCAGCACTGACTTGAAAGTTTACAATGAGCAGTTCTTC	CSTDLKVYNEQFF
TRBV4-1	15	TRBJ2-7	TRBD1	NA	TGCGCCAGCAGCCAGGGCCGGGGACAGGCCTACGAGCAGTACTTC	CASSQGRGQAYEQYF
TRBV6-5	13	TRBJ2-7	TRBD1	NA	TGTGCCAGCAGTCCCGGGACAGGCTACGAGCAGTACTTC	CASSPGTGYEQYF
TRBV7-3	17	TRBJ2-2	TRBD2	few	TGTGCCAGCAGCTACGGACTAGCGGGAGTGCGTAACGGGGAGCTGTTTTTT	CASSYGLAGVRNGELFF
TRBV2	15	TRBJ2-5	TRBD2	NA	TGTGCCAGCAGTGAGCGGCTAGCGGGCGTGGAGACCCAGTACTTC	CASSERLAGVETQYF
TRBV2	13	TRBJ2-2	NA	few	TGTGCCAGCAGGGGGTTGATCACCGGGGAGCTGTTTTTT	CASRGLITGELFF
TRBV9	17	TRBJ2-7	NA	NA	TGTGCCAGCGGCTCGGGGAGAGGGGGGCCTTTTACCTACGAGCAGTACTTC	CASGSGRGGPFTYEQYF
TRBV30	13	TRBJ1-2	TRBD1	NA	TGTGCTTGGAGTGAGGGACAGGGGAATGGCTGCACCTTC	CAWSEGQGNGCTF
TRBV6-5	14	TRBJ2-1	TRBD1	once	TGTGCCAGCAGTACGGGACAGGGCGGCAATGAGCAGTTCTTC	CASSTGQGGNEQFF
TRBV13	16	TRBJ2-3	TRBD1	NA	TGTGCCAGCAGCAAAGCGCAGGGACAGGCCCCAGATACGCAGTATTTT	CASSKAQGQAPDTQYF
TRBV2	15	TRBJ2-5	TRBD1	NA	TGTGCCAGCAGTGACGGGACAGGGGTCCAAGAGACCCAGTACTTC	CASSDGTGVQETQYF
TRBV7-2	13	TRBJ1-2	NA	NA	TGTGCCAGCAGCTTCATCACAAGCTATGGCTACACCTTC	CASSFITSYGYTF
TRBV19	15	TRBJ2-7	TRBD2	NA	TGTGCCAGTAGACACGGGACTAGCGGTTCCTACGAGCAGTACTTC	CASRHGTSGSYEQYF
TRBV28	15	TRBJ1-5	NA	NA	TGTGCCAGCTCCCCGGTCGGCGGCGGAAATCAGCCCCAGCATTTT	CASSPVGGGNQPQHF
TRBV9	13	TRBJ2-3	NA	NA	TGTGCCAGCAGCGTAGGTAGAACAGATACGCAGTATTTT	CASSVGRTDTQYF
TRBV5-5	15	TRBJ2-7	NA	NA	TGTGCCAGCAGCTTGGTACAGGGTTGGGCCTACGAGCAGTACTTC	CASSLVQGWAYEQYF
TRBV5-1	18	TRBJ2-2	NA	NA	TGCGCCAGCAGCTTGGAGTGGGCTTTTGGACTCTCCACCGGGGAGCTGTTTTTT	CASSLEWAFGLSTGELFF
TRBV11-2	13	TRBJ1-4	TRBD1	NA	TGTGCCAGCAGCTCGGACAGGGGTGAAAAACTGTTTTTT	CASSSDRGEKLFF
TRBV19	12	TRBJ2-2	NA	NA	TGTGCCAGTAGTCACCTTACCGGGGAGCTGTTTTTT	CASSHLTGELFF
TRBV25-1	15	TRBJ1-2	NA	NA	TGTGCCAGCAGTGAATCCCCAGGCAGGTTCGATGGCTACACCTTC	CASSESPGRFDGYTF
TRBV18	17	TRBJ2-1	NA	NA	TGTGCCAGCTCACCGCCGTATAGCGCCTACTCCTACAATGAGCAGTTCTTC	CASSPPYSAYSYNEQFF
TRBV15	14	TRBJ2-7	NA	NA	TGTGCCACCAGCACTAATTCTTTTCCCTACGAGCAGTACTTC	CATSTNSFPYEQYF
TRBV29-1	14	TRBJ1-2	NA	NA	TGCAGCGTTGAATCGGAGGGTGCGGGCTATGGCTACACCTTC	CSVESEGAGYGYTF
TRBV15	15	TRBJ1-4	NA	NA	TGTGCCACCAGCCCTGAGGGGGCAACTAATGAAAAACTGTTTTTT	CATSPEGATNEKLFF
TRBV14	13	TRBJ1-4	NA	NA	TGTGCCAGCAGCCACGTCTCCCGGGAGGGACTGTTTTTT	CASSHVSREGLFF